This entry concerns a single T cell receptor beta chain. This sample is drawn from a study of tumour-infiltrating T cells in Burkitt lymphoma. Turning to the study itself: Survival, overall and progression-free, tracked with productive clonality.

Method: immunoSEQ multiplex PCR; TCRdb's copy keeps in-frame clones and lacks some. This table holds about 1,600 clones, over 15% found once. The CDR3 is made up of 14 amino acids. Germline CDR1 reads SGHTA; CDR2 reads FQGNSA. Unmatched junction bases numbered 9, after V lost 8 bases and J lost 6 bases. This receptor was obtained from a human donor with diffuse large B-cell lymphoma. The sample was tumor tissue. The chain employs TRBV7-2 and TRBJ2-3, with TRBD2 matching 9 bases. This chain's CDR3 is CASGQRGAKDTQYF. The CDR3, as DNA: TGTGCCAGCGGACAGCGGGGGGCCAAGGATACGCAGTATTTT. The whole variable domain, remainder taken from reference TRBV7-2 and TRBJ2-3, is GAGVSQSPSNKVTEKGKDVELRCDPISGHTALYWYRQSLGQGLEFLIYFQGNSAPDKSGLPSDRFSAERTGGSVSTLTIQRTQQEDSAVYLCASGQRGAKDTQYFGPGTRLTVL.